This T cell receptor (beta chain) was obtained from a study of OX40 agonist ivuxolimab in advanced cancers. Study information: Ivuxolimab was administered intravenously to patients at 0.01 to 10 mg/kg every 2 weeks.

J gave up 5 bases and V 4 bases, and 6 bases lay outside the gene matches. The germline CDR1 and CDR2 sequences are SGDLS and YYNGEE. The CDR3 spans 15 residues. TCRdb's copy holds only in-frame clones and misses some; the assay was immunoSEQ multiplex PCR. Of fewer than 95,000 clones listed, 70% to 90% are singletons. The sample in question was CD4+ or CD8+ T cells sorted from blood, obtained in a trial of the OX40 agonist ivuxolimab. This sequence joins TRBV9 and TRBJ2-1; 10 bases are a match to TRBD1. This clonotype was obtained from an adult with an advanced solid tumor such as melanoma, head and neck, liver or kidney cancer. The CDR3 region has the DNA TGTGCCAGCAGCCGCATGACAGGGGGCCACAATGAGCAGTTCTTC. Residues: CASSRMTGGHNEQFF.